The 10 T cell receptor beta chains below come from one sample, sequenced in a study of shared T cell receptors in the human thymus. Generated by immunoSEQ multiplex PCR, the TCRdb table keeps only in-frame clones and is missing some. The sample records approximately 660,000 clones, 88% being singletons. These data were also reused for a study on human thymus T cells.

Specimen: thymocytes. The source is a boy under two years old with a congenital heart defect.

The CDR3 nucleotides are TGTGCCAGCAGCCAAGGAGGTCAAGAGACCCAGTACTTC. It yields the protein CASSQGGQETQYF. This chain connects TRBV4-2 to TRBJ2-5; D ambiguous. Trimming pared 1 base from V and 2 bases from J, leaving 5 bases between. This CDR3 comprises 13 residues. Germline V gene lookup returns CDR1 LGHNA and CDR2 YNFKEQ.

The V gene is TRBV30, the J gene TRBJ2-1; 8 bases align to TRBD2. V lost 2 bases to trimming and J lost 7 bases; unmatched junction nucleotides: 4. Per germline, CDR1 GTSNPN and CDR2 SVGIG (reference sequence). The CDR3 is 13 residues long. The CDR3 DNA sequence: TGTGCCTGGAGTCCCCGGGGGGGGAATGAGCAGTTCTTC. This gives the protein CAWSPRGGNEQFF.

In its sample, this clone was seen once. The chain joins TRBV30 to TRBJ1-5, with TRBD1 identical over 9 bases. The J segment lost 2 bases and the V segment lost 6 bases, leaving 2 bases of the junction unmatched. This CDR3 has 13 amino acids. Per germline, CDR1 GTSNPN and CDR2 SVGIG (reference sequence). The CDR3 DNA reads TGTGCCTGTCGGGACAGGGGCAATCAGCCCCAGCATTTT. Its translation: CACRDRGNQPQHF.

This sequence joins TRBV4-3 and TRBJ2-3; D is perhaps TRBD2 (6 bases). This CDR3 region has 16 residues. The V gene lost 0 bases and the J gene lost 1 base, with 11 bases spanning the gap. CDR1 is LGHNA, CDR2 YSLEER, per germline. The chain's CDR3 is CASSQDYASGTDTQYF. The CDR3 coding sequence is TGCGCCAGCAGCCAAGATTACGCTAGCGGCACAGATACGCAGTATTTT.

This clone was observed once. The genes are TRBV2 and TRBJ2-1; 7 bases map to TRBD2. The junction had 10 bases not matched to a gene; V was cut back by 8 bases and J by 0 bases. The CDR3 sequence is 16 residues long. Germline loops: CDR1 SNHLY, CDR2 FYNNEI. The DNA for the CDR3 is TGTGCCAGCTCTTTCGGGAGGATTAGCTCCTACAATGAGCAGTTCTTC. Translated: CASSFGRISSYNEQFF.

This clone was found once. CDR3 amino acids: CASSQNRDYNEQFF. DNA of the CDR3: TGCGCCAGCAGCCAGAACCGGGACTACAATGAGCAGTTCTTC. The chain employs TRBV4-3 and TRBJ2-1; a possible D gene is TRBD2 (5 bases). CDR3 size: 14 residues. The V end lost 3 bases, the J end lost 3 bases, and 9 bases lay between the germline ends. CDR1 is LGHNA, CDR2 YSLEER, per germline.

The chain uses TRBV6-6 and TRBJ2-3; D may be TRBD2 (6 bases). The V end was cut by 7 bases, the J end by 1 base, with 15 bases between. This CDR3 spans 15 amino acids. CDR1 is MNHNY, CDR2 SVGAGI, per germline (reference sequence). CDR3: CASKSEGGGTDTQYF. In DNA form, the CDR3 reads TGTGCCAGCAAATCAGAAGGAGGGGGCACAGATACGCAGTATTTT.

The rearrangement uses TRBV28 and TRBJ2-7; D may be TRBD2 (6 bases). V lost 6 bases, J lost 2 bases, and 26 bases lay in between. The CDR3 spans 18 residues. CDR1 MDHEN and CDR2 SYDVKM come from the germline V gene. The CDR3 spells CASRASGTEGAWAYEQYF. As DNA, the CDR3 is TGTGCCAGCAGGGCATCCGGGACTGAAGGGGCTTGGGCCTACGAGCAGTACTTC.

In this sample, this clone turned up a few times. DNA of the CDR3: TGTGCCAGCAGTGAACCCCTAGCGGGGGTCGCTAGCACAGATACGCAGTATTTT. As protein: CASSEPLAGVASTDTQYF. V usage is TRBV6-1 and J usage is TRBJ2-3; 10 bases line up with TRBD2. Germline values: CDR1 MNHNS, CDR2 SASEGT. V lost 2 bases, J lost 0 bases, and 8 bases stayed unmatched. The CDR3 is 18 amino acids.

V gene TRBV14 combines with J gene TRBJ2-7; 8 bases line up with TRBD2. The V segment lost 0 bases and the J segment 0 bases; nucleotides outside the gene matches: 4. CDR3 length equals 16 residues. The germline V gene has CDR1 SGHDN and CDR2 FVKESK. Here the CDR3 DNA reads TGTGCCAGCAGCCAAGAGGCCAGCGGGGGCTCCTACGAGCAGTACTTC. Amino acids: CASSQEASGGSYEQYF.